This T cell receptor beta chain was recovered during a study of OX40 agonist ivuxolimab in advanced cancers. This clone ranks as hyperexpanded (1% or more). The table came from immunoSEQ multiplex PCR; TCRdb's copy has only in-frame clones and leaves some out. This sample yields tens of thousands of clones, of which around nine tenths are seen a single time; about three fifths belongs to the top ten. The TCR sequence derives from an adult with an advanced solid tumor such as melanoma, head and neck, liver or kidney cancer. Here the sequenced sample was CD4+ or CD8+ T cells sorted from blood, taken in a trial of the OX40 agonist ivuxolimab.

CDR3 DNA sequence: TGTGCCAGCAGTTACTACGGGACGGGGAATGAGCAGTTCTTC. Residues: CASSYYGTGNEQFF. This chain uses TRBV6-5 with TRBJ2-1, with D possibly being TRBD1 or TRBD2 (5 bases each). The V end was cut by 1 base, the J end by 7 bases, with 11 bases between. Germline assignment: CDR1 MNHEY and CDR2 SVGAGI. The CDR3 covers 14 residues.